This T cell receptor beta chain was identified during a study of blood T cells in healthy people across ages. Notes on the study in general: Measured against age, TCR beta diversity per million T cells decreased in a roughly linear manner.

Donors were healthy Caucasian individuals from Russia aged roughly 6 to 90. Total RNA extraction produced at least 6 micrograms (per sample) for the study. The germline V and J ends were trimmed by 7 bases and 12 bases, with 19 bases remaining between them. The CDR3 has 13 residues. From germline, CDR1 is MNHEY and CDR2 SVGEGT. This clonotype turned up a few times. The antigen remains unidentified. Together with a sample-barcoded 5' primer, a J-beta primer mix was included in a second PCR lasting roughly 6 to 12 cycles. Each cDNA molecule was tagged by a template-switch adaptor that had 12 random nucleotides. TCRdb passed the 5' RACE reads through MiXCR, listing each CDR3 protein once. This table has fewer than 2 million distinct CDR3 sequences, around 42% appearing once.

The rearrangement uses TRBV6-2 or TRBV6-3 and TRBJ2-1; maybe TRBD2 (6 bases). The specimen sequenced was blood. The origin of this receptor is a human donor in good health. The DNA of the CDR3 is TGTGCCAGCACCTTGGGGGGTTTTCAGGCGCAGTTCTTC. Protein: CASTLGGFQAQFF.